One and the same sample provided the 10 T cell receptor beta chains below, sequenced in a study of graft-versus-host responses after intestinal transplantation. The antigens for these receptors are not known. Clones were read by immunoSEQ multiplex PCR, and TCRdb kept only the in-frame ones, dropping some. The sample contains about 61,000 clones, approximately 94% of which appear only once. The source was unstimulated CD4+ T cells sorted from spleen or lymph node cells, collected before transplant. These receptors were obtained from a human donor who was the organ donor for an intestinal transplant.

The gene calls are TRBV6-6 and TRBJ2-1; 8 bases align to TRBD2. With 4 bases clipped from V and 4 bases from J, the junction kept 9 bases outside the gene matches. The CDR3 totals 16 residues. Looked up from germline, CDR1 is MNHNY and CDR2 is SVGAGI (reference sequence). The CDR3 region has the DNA TGTGCCAGCAGTTCAGCCGGGAGGGGGGTATACAATGAGCAGTTCTTC. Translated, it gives CASSSAGRGVYNEQFF.

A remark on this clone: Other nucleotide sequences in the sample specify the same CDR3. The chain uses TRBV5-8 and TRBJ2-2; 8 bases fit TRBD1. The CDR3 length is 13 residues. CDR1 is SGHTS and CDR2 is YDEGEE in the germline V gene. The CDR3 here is CASRTGSTGELFF. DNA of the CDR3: TGTGCTAGCCGGACAGGGTCCACCGGGGAGCTGTTTTTT.

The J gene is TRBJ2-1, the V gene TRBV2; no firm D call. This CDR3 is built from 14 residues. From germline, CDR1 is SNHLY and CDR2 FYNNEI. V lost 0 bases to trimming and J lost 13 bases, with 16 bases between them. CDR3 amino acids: CASSEARLSSYQFF. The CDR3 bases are TGTGCCAGCAGTGAAGCACGCCTTTCGAGTTATCAGTTCTTC.

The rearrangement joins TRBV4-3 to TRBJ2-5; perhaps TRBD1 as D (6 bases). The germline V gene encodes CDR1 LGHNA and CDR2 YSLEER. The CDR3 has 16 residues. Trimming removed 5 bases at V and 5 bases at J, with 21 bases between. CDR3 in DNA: TGCGCCAGCAGCGAAAGTCTGGGTGCGCAGGGGGAGACCCAGTACTTC. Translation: CASSESLGAQGETQYF.

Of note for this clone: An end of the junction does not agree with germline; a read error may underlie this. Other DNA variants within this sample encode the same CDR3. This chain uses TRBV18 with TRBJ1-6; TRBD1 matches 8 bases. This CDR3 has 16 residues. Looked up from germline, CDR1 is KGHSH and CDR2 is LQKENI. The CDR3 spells CASSPGGSSYNSPLHF. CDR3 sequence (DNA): TGCGCCAGCTCACCAGGGGGCAGCTCCTATAATTCACCCCTCCACTTT.

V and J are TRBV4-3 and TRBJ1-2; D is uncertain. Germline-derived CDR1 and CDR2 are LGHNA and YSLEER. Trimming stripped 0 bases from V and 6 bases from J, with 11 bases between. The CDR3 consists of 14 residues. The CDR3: CASSQDFLADGYTF. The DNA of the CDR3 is TGCGCCAGCAGCCAAGATTTTCTGGCAGATGGCTACACCTTC.

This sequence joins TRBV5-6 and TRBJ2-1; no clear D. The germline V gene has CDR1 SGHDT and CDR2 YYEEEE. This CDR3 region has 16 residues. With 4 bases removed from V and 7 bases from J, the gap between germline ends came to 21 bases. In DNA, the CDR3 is TGTGCCAGCAGCCCGGGCAGGTTTCGCGGTAGGAATGAGCAGTTCTTC. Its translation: CASSPGRFRGRNEQFF. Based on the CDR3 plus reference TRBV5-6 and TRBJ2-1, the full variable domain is DAGVTQSPTHLIKTRGQQVTLRCSPKSGHDTVSWYQQALGQGPQFIFQYYEEEERQRGNFPDRFSGHQFPNYSSELNVNALLLGDSALYLCASSPGRFRGRNEQFFGPGTRLTVL.

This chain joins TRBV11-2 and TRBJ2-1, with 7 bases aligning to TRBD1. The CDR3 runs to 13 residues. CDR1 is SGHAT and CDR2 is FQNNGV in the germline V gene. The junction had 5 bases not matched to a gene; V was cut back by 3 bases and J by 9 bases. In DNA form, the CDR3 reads TGTGCCAGCAGCTTTACAGGGGTAGGTGAGCAGTTCTTC. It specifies CASSFTGVGEQFF.

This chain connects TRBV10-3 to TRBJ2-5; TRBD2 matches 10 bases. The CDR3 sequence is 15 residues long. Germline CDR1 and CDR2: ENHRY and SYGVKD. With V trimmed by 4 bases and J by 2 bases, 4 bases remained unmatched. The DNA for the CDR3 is TGTGCCATCAGTGCGACAGCGGGGGGGCAAGAGACCCAGTACTTC. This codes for CAISATAGGQETQYF.

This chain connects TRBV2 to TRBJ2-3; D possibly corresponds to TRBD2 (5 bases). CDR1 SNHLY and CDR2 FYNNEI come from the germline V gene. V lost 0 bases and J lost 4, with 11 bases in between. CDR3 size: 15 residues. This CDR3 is CASSEATRKSDTQYF. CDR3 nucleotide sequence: TGTGCCAGCAGTGAAGCTACTAGGAAATCAGATACGCAGTATTTT.